What follows are 27 T cell receptor beta chains derived from one specimen sequenced in a study of T cell repertoires in cytomegalovirus infection. From the reads, TCRdb called clonotypes with MiXCR, one entry per CDR3 protein. The data show fewer than 200,000 distinct CDR3 sequences, with roughly a fifth seen just once and approximately 2.9% held by the top ten. Sequencing was done on a sample of PBMCs. These receptors all stem from a human donor in good health (CMV status not recorded). Some clones in this sample may be carry-over from other donors' samples.

This chain's CDR3 is CASSLHLTGTAQETQYF. As DNA, the CDR3 is TGTGCCAGCAGTCTGCACCTCACCGGGACGGCTCAAGAGACCCAGTACTTC. This rearrangement joins TRBV6-2 or TRBV6-3 to TRBJ2-5, with D perhaps being TRBD1 or TRBD2 (5 bases each). The CDR3 is 17 residues long. Germline V gene sequence: CDR1 MNHEY, CDR2 SVGEGT. V was pared by 5 bases and J by 2 bases, with 21 bases between.

The chain combines TRBV2 with TRBJ1-6; D is unresolved. There are 14 residues in the CDR3. V lost 2 bases, J lost 5 bases, and 7 bases lay in between. Germline CDR1 reads SNHLY; CDR2 reads FYNNEI. CDR3 amino acids: CASSELRNNSPLHF. The CDR3 coding sequence is TGTGCCAGCAGTGAACTTAGAAATAATTCACCCCTCCACTTT.

A note on this clonotype: This sequence may be a read error, since a much larger clone differs from it by one base. The rearrangement uses TRBV7-6 and TRBJ1-1, with TRBD1 matching over 7 bases. Trimming cost V 1 base and J 7 bases; bases outside gene matches: 6. CDR1 is SGHVS and CDR2 is FNYEAQ in the germline V gene. The CDR3 is 14 residues long. CDR3 sequence: CASSLEGGQVEAFF. Written as DNA, the CDR3 is TGTGCCAGCAGCTTAGAGGGAGGACAGGTTGAAGCTTTCTTT.

The chain links TRBV29-1 to TRBJ2-5; D unresolved. In germline, CDR1 is SQVTM, CDR2 ANQGSEA. V shed 7 bases and J shed 2 bases, with 20 bases lying between them. The CDR3 loop spans 15 amino acids. As DNA, the CDR3 is TGCAGCGCTGACCTTTCTGGACGGTTTCAAGAGACCCAGTACTTC. This sequence encodes CSADLSGRFQETQYF.

J is TRBJ2-7 and V is TRBV29-1; maybe TRBD2 (5 bases). The CDR3 runs 13 residues. Germline CDR1 is SQVTM and CDR2 is ANQGSEA. The V end lost 7 bases, the J end lost 6 bases, and 19 bases lay between the germline ends. CDR3 region: CSGTRSDRGEQYF. In DNA, the CDR3 is TGCAGCGGGACGCGTTCGGATCGGGGCGAGCAGTACTTC.

In its sample, this clonotype was seen many times. The chain couples TRBV28 to TRBJ2-7; D is unresolved. This CDR3 region has 14 residues. CDR1 and CDR2 (germline): MDHEN, SYDVKM. V lost 1 base to trimming and J lost 4 bases, with 11 bases between them. The DNA of the CDR3 is TGTGCCAGCAGTTTATCCCCAGCCACTTACGAGCAGTACTTC. Encoded protein: CASSLSPATYEQYF.

In DNA, the CDR3 is TGTGCCAGTAGTATGTTGCGTGGAGACATTCAGTACTTC. The encoded protein is CASSMLRGDIQYF. The V and J genes are TRBV19 and TRBJ2-4; no clear D. Per germline, CDR1 LNHDA and CDR2 SQIVND (reference sequence). V was clipped by 3 bases and J by 8 bases, with 11 bases between them. CDR3 length: 13 amino acids.

This clonotype showed up many times. The rearrangement joins TRBV7-2 to TRBJ2-2; the match to TRBD1 covers 9 bases. Germline loops: CDR1 SGHTA, CDR2 FQGNSA. J gave up 6 bases and V 5 bases, and 7 bases lay outside the gene matches. This CDR3 is 15 amino acids long. CDR3 coding DNA: TGTGCCAGCAGCGCCCGGGACAGGGACCCCGGGGAGCTGTTTTTT. Translating it yields CASSARDRDPGELFF. Using reference TRBV7-2 and TRBJ2-2 for the parts outside the CDR3, the full variable domain is GAGVSQSPSNKVTEKGKDVELRCDPISGHTALYWYRQSLGQGLEFLIYFQGNSAPDKSGLPSDRFSAERTGGSVSTLTIQRTQQEDSAVYLCASSARDRDPGELFFGEGSRLTVL.

This clonotype occurred a few times. V is TRBV14 and J is TRBJ1-1; D might be TRBD1 (5 bases). Germline-derived CDR1 and CDR2 are SGHDN and FVKESK. This CDR3 region has 13 residues. V lost 0 bases and J 11 bases, leaving 13 bases between the germline ends. The CDR3 nucleotides are TGTGCCAGCAGCCAAGATAGGGGAGGGCGGGCTTTCTTT. Encoded protein: CASSQDRGGRAFF.

This clonotype came up many times. CDR3 protein: CASSQAVTSAEQYF. Here the CDR3 DNA reads TGCGCCAGCAGCCAAGCGGTGACTAGCGCCGAGCAGTACTTC. This chain uses TRBV4-3 with TRBJ2-7, with TRBD2 identical over 8 bases. The CDR3 spans 14 residues. V trimming: 1 base; J trimming: 6 bases; junction bases outside the gene matches: 5. CDR1 is LGHNA, CDR2 YSLEER, per germline.

The chain combines TRBV3-1 with TRBJ2-5; 8 bases line up with TRBD2. CDR3 length equals 14 residues. Germline V lookup: CDR1 LGHDT, CDR2 YNNKEL (reference sequence). Trimming cost V 3 bases and J 2 bases; bases outside gene matches: 2. CDR3 DNA: TGTGCCAGCAGCCACGGCGGGAGGCAAGAGACCCAGTACTTC. This gives the protein CASSHGGRQETQYF.

This clonotype was counted ten times or more. The genes are TRBV28 and TRBJ1-5; D possibly corresponds to TRBD1 (6 bases). Deletions cut 6 bases from V and 6 bases from J, with 18 bases between. CDR1 and CDR2 (germline): MDHEN, SYDVKM. The CDR3 totals 15 residues. CDR3 nucleotide sequence: TGTGCCAGCAGCGAGGACAGAGGCGTGGGTCAGCCCCAGCATTTT. Its translation: CASSEDRGVGQPQHF.

This clonotype was detected a few times. The chain uses TRBV5-4 and TRBJ2-6, with a tentative D call TRBD1 (5 bases). The CDR3 is 15 amino acids. CDR1 and CDR2 from the germline V gene are SGHNT and YYREEE (reference sequence). V was clipped by 2 bases and J by 2 bases, with 8 bases between them. CDR3 sequence: CASSFEGAGANVLTF. CDR3 nucleotides: TGTGCCAGCAGCTTTGAAGGGGCTGGGGCCAACGTCCTGACTTTC.

The V and J genes are TRBV6-2 or TRBV6-3 and TRBJ2-5, with D uncertain. V was clipped by 5 bases and J by 5 bases, with 15 bases between them. The CDR3 has 14 amino acids. Germline V lookup: CDR1 MNHEY, CDR2 SVGEGT. CDR3 in amino acids: CASSTTLRRETQYF. The DNA of the CDR3 is TGTGCCAGCAGTACGACCCTCCGTAGGGAGACCCAGTACTTC.

This chain links TRBV9 with TRBJ1-6; D ambiguous. V was pared by 0 bases and J by 0 bases, with 4 bases between. Germline V gives CDR1 SGDLS, CDR2 YYNGEE. The CDR3 consists of 15 residues. As DNA, the CDR3 is TGTGCCAGCAGCGTAGATGGCTCCTATAATTCACCCCTCCACTTT. Amino acids: CASSVDGSYNSPLHF. The variable domain in full, with the rest retrieved from reference TRBV9 and TRBJ1-6, is DSGVTQTPKHLITATGQRVTLRCSPRSGDLSVYWYQQSLDQGLQFLIQYYNGEERAKGNILERFSAQQFPDLHSELNLSSLELGDSALYFCASSVDGSYNSPLHFGNGTRLTVT.

This clonotype has just a few counts. A single base separates this from a much larger clone, so it may be a read error. V gene TRBV12-3 or TRBV12-4 combines with J gene TRBJ2-1; 8 bases are shared with TRBD1. The CDR3 extends over 15 amino acids. The DNA for the CDR3 is TGTGTCAGCAGTTTACGGACAGGGAGGTCCAATGAGCAGTTCTTC. The encoded protein is CVSSLRTGRSNEQFF.

Concerning this clonotype: This clone may be a read error of a much larger clone one base away. This sequence joins TRBV11-2 and TRBJ2-7; TRBD1 matches 9 bases. The CDR3 totals 13 residues. The junction had 2 bases not matched to a gene; V was cut back by 4 bases and J by 4 bases. From germline, CDR1 is SGHAT and CDR2 FQNNGV. CDR3 amino acids: CASSYGQGYEQYF. The CDR3 nucleotides are TGTGCCAGCAGCTACGGACAGGGGTACGAGCAGTACTTC. Full variable domain (missing parts from reference TRBV11-2 and TRBJ2-7): EAGVAQSPRYKIIEKRQSVAFWCNPISGHATLYWYQQILGQGPKLLIQFQNNGVVDDSQLPKDRFSAERLKGVDSTLKIQPAKLEDSAVYLCASSYGQGYEQYFGPGTRLTVT.

This clonotype was counted only a few times. CDR3: CASTPEQGSSYNSPLHF. CDR3 sequence (DNA): TGTGCCAGCACGCCTGAACAGGGGAGCTCCTATAATTCACCCCTCCACTTT. The chain links TRBV6-5 to TRBJ1-6; the match to TRBD1 covers 7 bases. The length of the CDR3 is 17 residues. CDR1 and CDR2 (germline): MNHEY, SVGAGI. Germline trimming cut 7 bases from V and 0 bases from J; bases unmatched to any gene: 9.

The chain is built from TRBV20-1 and TRBJ2-5, with D possibly being TRBD1 or TRBD2 (5 bases each). CDR3 length: 12 amino acids. Trimming removed 6 bases at V and 5 bases at J, with 13 bases between. Germline loops: CDR1 DFQATT, CDR2 SNEGSKA (reference sequence). The CDR3 reads CSARGPGETQYF. DNA for the CDR3: TGCAGTGCCCGGGGACCGGGGGAGACCCAGTACTTC.

The sample holds a few counts of this clonotype. The CDR3 DNA reads as TGTGCCAGCATCCTCACGAGGGGTGGGGTCTATAATTCACCCCTCCACTTT. Translating it yields CASILTRGGVYNSPLHF. The chain links TRBV28 to TRBJ1-6, with TRBD1 as a possible D gene (5 bases). Germline V gene data show CDR1 as MDHEN and CDR2 as SYDVKM. CDR3 length: 17 residues. Trimming removed 7 bases from V and 3 bases from J, with 19 bases in between.

The DNA of the CDR3 is TGTGCCAGCAGTCCCCCAGGCGGAGCACTCTCTGGGGCCAACGTCCTGACTTTC. It translates to CASSPPGGALSGANVLTF. The chain joins TRBV6-1 to TRBJ2-6; D remains ambiguous. The CDR3 totals 18 residues. Germline loops: CDR1 MNHNS, CDR2 SASEGT. Deletions cut 5 bases from V and 0 bases from J, with 17 bases between.

The chain couples TRBV10-3 to TRBJ2-7, with 8 bases that match TRBD2. The V gene end was trimmed by 5 bases and the J gene end by 8 bases; junction bases not matched to a gene: 17. The CDR3 is 16 amino acids. Germline V gene lookup returns CDR1 ENHRY and CDR2 SYGVKD. CDR3 residues: CAISPLSGREDHQQYF. The CDR3 DNA is TGTGCCATCAGTCCCCTCAGCGGGAGAGAGGACCACCAGCAGTACTTC.

There are many counts of this clonotype. The chain combines TRBV7-3 with TRBJ1-1; the D is unclear. V lost 2 bases and J lost 1, with 11 bases in between. CDR3 size: 15 residues. CDR1 and CDR2 from the germline V gene are SGHTA and FQGTGA. This CDR3 reads CASSLGLATNTEAFF. For the CDR3, the DNA is TGTGCCAGCAGCTTAGGGCTGGCAACGAACACTGAAGCTTTCTTT. The complete variable domain, with remaining parts taken from reference TRBV7-3 and TRBJ1-1, reads GAGVSQTPSNKVTEKGKYVELRCDPISGHTALYWYRQSLGQGPEFLIYFQGTGAADDSGLPNDRFFAVRPEGSVSTLKIQRTERGDSAVYLCASSLGLATNTEAFFGQGTRLTVV.

This clonotype came up a few times. The genes are TRBV12-3 or TRBV12-4 and TRBJ2-1; TRBD1 matches at 9 bases. Trimming cost V 7 bases and J 6 bases; bases outside gene matches: 10. The CDR3 loop spans 15 amino acids. The CDR3 region has the DNA TGTGCCAGCACCGCCGGGACAGGGACTGGCAATGAGCAGTTCTTC. This translates into CASTAGTGTGNEQFF.

The chain joins TRBV9 to TRBJ2-3, with 8 bases fitting TRBD2. This CDR3 has 16 residues. After removal of 0 bases from V and 0 bases from J, the junction contained 3 bases not matched to a gene. CDR1 is SGDLS and CDR2 is YYNGEE in the germline V gene. The chain's CDR3 is CASSVGIAGSTDTQYF. In DNA form, the CDR3 reads TGTGCCAGCAGCGTAGGGATAGCGGGGAGCACAGATACGCAGTATTTT.

This clonotype showed up just a few times. The rearrangement joins TRBV14 to TRBJ2-5; D unclear. The V end was cut by 2 bases, the J end by 4 bases, with 11 bases between. The germline CDR1 and CDR2 sequences are SGHDN and FVKESK. The CDR3 has 14 amino acids. The CDR3 is CASSQTPILETQYF. CDR3 sequence (DNA): TGTGCCAGCAGCCAAACCCCGATCCTAGAGACCCAGTACTTC.

V gene TRBV7-9 combines with J gene TRBJ1-5; the D is unclear. The CDR3 is 14 amino acids. V was trimmed by 1 base and J by 9 bases, leaving 13 bases between them. Germline assignment: CDR1 SEHNR and CDR2 FQNEAQ (reference sequence). CDR3 coding DNA: TGTGCCAGCAGCTTAGGTGAGGGTTGGCCGCCCCAGCATTTT. Amino acid sequence: CASSLGEGWPPQHF. The full variable domain, completed using reference TRBV7-9 and TRBJ1-5, is DTGVSQNPRHKITKRGQNVTFRCDPISEHNRLYWYRQTLGQGPEFLTYFQNEAQLEKSRLLSDRFSAERPKGSFSTLEIQRTEQGDSAMYLCASSLGEGWPPQHFGDGTRLSIL.